This passage covers 27 T cell receptor beta chains from one sample sequenced in a study of blood T cell repertoires in COVID-19 (dated by TCRdb to 2018 to 2021). The library was generated by the immunoSEQ multiplex PCR assay. Held by TCRdb, this immuneACCESS table contains in-frame sequences only and omits some clones. Under half of the omission traces to an unresolved V gene where checked; the cause of the rest is unknown. For this sample there are 60,000 to 65,000 clones; about four fifths appear just once. The ten largest clones represent 15% to 20% of the sample. Sequencing was performed on peripheral blood. The receptors originated from a man in his 60s with COVID-19, enrolled during active disease.

V usage is TRBV7-3 and J usage is TRBJ2-7; D is perhaps TRBD1 (9 bases). Germline values: CDR1 SGHTA, CDR2 FQGTGA. V was trimmed by 5 bases and J by 7 bases, leaving 36 bases between them. The CDR3 runs 20 residues. The chain's CDR3 is CASSPQGTGMIGRARGEQYF. The CDR3 DNA reads TGTGCCAGCAGCCCGCAAGGGACAGGGATGATCGGGAGGGCTAGGGGAGAGCAGTACTTC.

In DNA form, the CDR3 reads TGTGCCAGTTGCCCCCTTTTCGGGACAGGGAAAGAAAAACTGTTTTTT. It specifies CASCPLFGTGKEKLFF. The V gene is TRBV19, the J gene TRBJ1-4; 9 nucleotides line up with TRBD1. The V segment lost 8 bases and the J segment 8 bases; nucleotides outside the gene matches: 15. Germline V gives CDR1 LNHDA, CDR2 SQIVND (reference sequence). The CDR3 loop spans 16 amino acids.

The chain joins TRBV5-4 to TRBJ2-7; TRBD1 agrees at 7 bases. The CDR3 is made up of 13 amino acids. From germline, CDR1 is SGHNT and CDR2 YYREEE (reference sequence). V lost 5 bases and J lost 2; bases outside the gene matches: 4. CDR3 nucleotides: TGTGCCAGCAGGGAAGGGACAGCCTACGAGCAGTACTTC. Protein: CASREGTAYEQYF.

The chain links TRBV28 to TRBJ2-5; tentatively, D is TRBD2 (6 bases). This CDR3 is 14 amino acids long. V lost 5 bases and J 5 bases, leaving 15 bases between the germline ends. The germline gives CDR1 MDHEN, CDR2 SYDVKM. CDR3 sequence: CASSPGTAGETQYF. CDR3 DNA sequence: TGTGCCAGCAGTCCTGGGACGGCGGGGGAGACCCAGTACTTC.

The chain employs TRBV24-1 and TRBJ2-7, with 9 bases lining up with TRBD1. Losses at the gene ends were 4 bases for V and 6 bases for J; bases not matched to a gene: 6. The germline CDR1 and CDR2 sequences are KGHDR and SFDVKD. The CDR3 extends over 14 amino acids. CDR3 DNA: TGTGCCACCAGTGAAACCGGACAGGGGAGCGAGCAGTACTTC. Translated: CATSETGQGSEQYF.

The chain recombines TRBV7-2 with TRBJ2-1; TRBD2 matches 8 bases. Germline V gene sequence: CDR1 SGHTA, CDR2 FQGNSA. The CDR3 totals 15 residues. The V and J ends lost 4 bases and 12 bases, in that order; junction bases with no gene match: 14. Written as DNA, the CDR3 is TGTGCCAGCAGCTCCCCAGGTAGCGGGGCGAGTAGGCAGTTCTTC. It is translated as CASSSPGSGASRQFF.

This clone was counted ten times or more. The chain combines TRBV30 with TRBJ1-2; D remains unclear. There are 12 residues in the CDR3. The germline V and J ends were trimmed by 0 bases and 10 bases, with 12 bases remaining between them. Per the germline V gene, CDR1 is GTSNPN and CDR2 is SVGIG (reference sequence). The CDR3: CAWSVLPWAYTF. CDR3 bases: TGTGCCTGGAGTGTACTCCCTTGGGCCTACACCTTC. The full variable domain, its missing parts supplied by reference TRBV30 and TRBJ1-2, is SQTIHQWPATLVQPVGSPLSLECTVEGTSNPNLYWYRQAAGRGLQLLFYSVGIGQISSEVPQNLSASRPQDRQFILSSKKLLLSDSGFYLCAWSVLPWAYTFGSGTRLTVV.

The chain uses TRBV28 and TRBJ1-1; a possible D gene is TRBD1 (6 bases). The CDR3 sequence is 16 residues long. Germline-derived CDR1 and CDR2 are MDHEN and SYDVKM. V lost 1 base and J 1 base, leaving 13 bases between the germline ends. Here the CDR3 DNA reads TGTGCCAGCAGTTTATTGGGGGCTGGGGCGAACACTGAAGCTTTCTTT. Translation gives CASSLLGAGANTEAFF.

The V and J genes are TRBV11-2 and TRBJ2-3; TRBD2 is a possible D gene (5 bases). V lost 6 bases to trimming and J lost 5 bases, with 6 bases between them. In germline, CDR1 is SGHAT, CDR2 FQNNGV. The CDR3 runs 11 residues. CDR3 residues: CASSRGDTQYF. In DNA form, the CDR3 reads TGTGCCAGCAGTCGGGGAGATACGCAGTATTTT.

The rearrangement links TRBV11-2 to TRBJ2-7; 8 positions agree with TRBD1. V was pared by 2 bases and J by 2 bases, with 2 bases of the junction left unmatched. The CDR3 is made up of 14 amino acids. Germline loops: CDR1 SGHAT, CDR2 FQNNGV. CDR3 sequence (DNA): TGTGCCAGCAGCTTAAGGACAGGGACCTACGAGCAGTACTTC. This encodes CASSLRTGTYEQYF.

V gene TRBV30 combines with J gene TRBJ2-5, with 8 bases that match TRBD1. This CDR3 spans 13 amino acids. The ends lost 4 bases at V and 4 bases at J; junction bases unmatched: 5. The germline V gene has CDR1 GTSNPN and CDR2 SVGIG (reference sequence). The CDR3 DNA sequence: TGTGCCTGGACTCCAGGGGGCGGAGAGACCCAGTACTTC. This encodes CAWTPGGGETQYF.

This chain connects TRBV5-1 to TRBJ2-2, with 12 bases matching TRBD2. The CDR3 contains 16 residues. Germline-derived CDR1 and CDR2 are SGHRS and YFSETQ. Trimming took 4 bases from V and 3 from J; bases not matched to a gene: 4. The DNA of the CDR3 is TGCGCCAGCAGCCAAGCTAGCGGGAGGGACACCGGGGAGCTGTTTTTT. This translates into CASSQASGRDTGELFF.

The rearrangement joins TRBV24-1 to TRBJ2-2; 9 nucleotides agree with TRBD2. The germline V gene encodes CDR1 KGHDR and CDR2 SFDVKD. CDR3 size: 23 residues. V lost 0 bases to trimming and J lost 0 bases; unmatched junction nucleotides: 19. CDR3 nucleotides: TGTGCCACCAGTGATTTGGCCAGGCGGGGGGGCAGTTCGATCCGAGCGAACACCGGGGAGCTGTTTTTT. This encodes CATSDLARRGGSSIRANTGELFF.

The gene calls are TRBV4-1 and TRBJ2-7; D might be TRBD2 (5 bases). Deletions cut 4 bases from V and 3 bases from J, with 13 bases between. This CDR3 is 14 amino acids long. Germline V gene sequence: CDR1 MGHRA, CDR2 YSYEKL. The CDR3 loop is CASSPKGLSYEQYF. CDR3 nucleotides: TGCGCCAGCAGCCCTAAAGGACTCAGCTACGAGCAGTACTTC.

This chain uses TRBV19 with TRBJ2-6, with D unclear. Germline CDR1 and CDR2: LNHDA and SQIVND (reference sequence). Trimming left V 7 bases short and J 0 bases short, with 7 bases between. The CDR3 is made up of 14 amino acids. The CDR3 sequence is CASKTDSGANVLTF. Here the CDR3 DNA reads TGTGCCAGTAAAACAGACTCTGGGGCCAACGTCCTGACTTTC. The entire variable domain, with the rest obtained from reference TRBV19 and TRBJ2-6, is as follows: DGGITQSPKYLFRKEGQNVTLSCEQNLNHDAMYWYRQDPGQGLRLIYYSQIVNDFQKGDIAEGYSVSREKKESFPLTVTSAQKNPTAFYLCASKTDSGANVLTFGAGSRLTVL.

V is TRBV5-1 and J is TRBJ1-1; 9 positions match TRBD1. This CDR3 has 14 amino acids. V was clipped by 3 bases and J by 6 bases; unmatched bases: 6. CDR1 SGHRS and CDR2 YFSETQ come from the germline V gene. The CDR3, as DNA: TGCGCCAGCAGCTCCTGGACAGGGGTGTCTGAAGCTTTCTTT. Translated: CASSSWTGVSEAFF.

In its sample, this clone was seen once. V and J are TRBV6-5 and TRBJ1-5, with D tentatively TRBD1 (5 bases). This CDR3 is 15 amino acids long. Trimming pared 6 bases from V and 7 bases from J, leaving 19 bases between. Germline-derived CDR1 and CDR2 are MNHEY and SVGAGI. DNA of the CDR3: TGTGCCAGCAGCAAAAACCGGGGGGAAGGACAGCCCCAGCATTTT. It yields the protein CASSKNRGEGQPQHF.

V usage is TRBV7-9 and J usage is TRBJ2-2; TRBD1 is a possible D gene (6 bases). The length of the CDR3 is 16 residues. The germline V gene encodes CDR1 SEHNR and CDR2 FQNEAQ (reference sequence). Trimming shortened V by 1 base and J by 2 bases, and 11 bases separated the two germline ends. CDR3 sequence (DNA): TGTGCCAGCAGCTTAGTACAGGGTCCAAACACCGGGGAGCTGTTTTTT. Translation: CASSLVQGPNTGELFF.

The chain has TRBV29-1 and TRBJ2-3; unclear D gene. Trimming shortened V by 3 bases and J by 4 bases, and 5 bases separated the two germline ends. Germline CDR1 is SQVTM and CDR2 is ANQGSEA. The CDR3 totals 11 residues. CDR3 nucleotide sequence: TGCAGCGTTGACGAGCCAGATACGCAGTATTTT. Translated, it gives CSVDEPDTQYF.

This chain uses TRBV7-6 with TRBJ1-4, with D perhaps TRBD1 (5 bases). V was trimmed by 1 base and J by 8 bases, leaving 14 bases between them. The CDR3 length is 15 residues. CDR1 is SGHVS, CDR2 FNYEAQ, per germline. The CDR3 sequence: CASSLDSGFGEKLFF. The CDR3 DNA follows: TGTGCCAGCAGCTTAGATTCAGGGTTCGGAGAAAAACTGTTTTTT. Using reference TRBV7-6 and TRBJ1-4 for the parts outside the CDR3, the full variable domain is GAGVSQSPRYKVTKRGQDVALRCDPISGHVSLYWYRQALGQGPEFLTYFNYEAQQDKSGLPNDRFSAERPEGSISTLTIQRTEQRDSAMYRCASSLDSGFGEKLFFGSGTQLSVL.

The rearrangement joins TRBV7-6 to TRBJ1-2, with 7 bases fitting TRBD1. Trimming cost V 5 bases and J 8 bases; bases outside gene matches: 14. The CDR3 covers 15 residues. Germline V lookup: CDR1 SGHVS, CDR2 FNYEAQ. The CDR3: CASSERDSPSGGYTF. CDR3 bases: TGTGCCAGCAGCGAACGGGACAGCCCCTCAGGCGGCTACACCTTC. The entire variable domain, with the rest obtained from reference TRBV7-6 and TRBJ1-2, is as follows: GAGVSQSPRYKVTKRGQDVALRCDPISGHVSLYWYRQALGQGPEFLTYFNYEAQQDKSGLPNDRFSAERPEGSISTLTIQRTEQRDSAMYRCASSERDSPSGGYTFGSGTRLTVV.

The J gene is TRBJ1-5, the V gene TRBV6-5; 7 bases match TRBD1. The length of the CDR3 is 15 residues. Per germline, CDR1 MNHEY and CDR2 SVGAGI. CDR3 coding DNA: TGTGCAACCGGGACAGCCCCTTGGGGCAATCAGCCCCAGCATTTT. Translation gives CATGTAPWGNQPQHF.

The chain is built from TRBV2 and TRBJ2-5, with D possibly TRBD1 on 6 matching bases. CDR1 is SNHLY, CDR2 FYNNEI, per germline. The CDR3 loop spans 13 amino acids. V lost 8 bases, J lost 2 bases, and 12 bases lay in between. The CDR3 DNA sequence: TGTGCCAGCTCCGAGGGGGTTCAAGAGACCCAGTACTTC. Its protein product is CASSEGVQETQYF. Full variable domain (outside the CDR3, taken from reference TRBV2 and TRBJ2-5): EPEVTQTPSHQVTQMGQEVILRCVPISNHLYFYWYRQILGQKVEFLVSFYNNEISEKSEIFDDQFSVERPDGSNFTLKIRSTKLEDSAMYFCASSEGVQETQYFGPGTRLLVL.

The chain combines TRBV30 with TRBJ2-5; 8 nucleotides align to TRBD2. V was clipped by 6 bases and J by 2 bases; unmatched bases: 2. The germline gives CDR1 GTSNPN, CDR2 SVGIG (reference sequence). This CDR3 region has 12 residues. The CDR3: CACTSGQETQYF. The CDR3, as DNA: TGTGCCTGTACTAGCGGTCAAGAGACCCAGTACTTC.

The gene calls are TRBV5-1 and TRBJ2-1; 9 bases agree with TRBD2. J was trimmed by 4 bases and V by 5 bases; bases with no gene match: 7. The CDR3 is 15 residues long. Per the germline V gene, CDR1 is SGHRS and CDR2 is YFSETQ. CDR3 region: CASRARGLAYNEQFF. Here the CDR3 DNA reads TGCGCCAGCAGGGCCAGGGGACTAGCTTACAATGAGCAGTTCTTC.

The chain employs TRBV18 and TRBJ1-1, with TRBD1 identical over 7 bases. Germline CDR1 is KGHSH and CDR2 is LQKENI. CDR3 length: 15 amino acids. The junction had 6 bases not matched to a gene; V was cut back by 3 bases and J by 2 bases. The CDR3 loop is CASSPQEGANTEAFF. The CDR3 nucleotides read TGTGCCAGCTCACCTCAGGAGGGGGCCAACACTGAAGCTTTCTTT.

The CDR3 DNA reads as TGTGCCACCGCGTCGGGGTTCCACTACAATGAGCAGTTCTTC. Residues: CATASGFHYNEQFF. The chain employs TRBV28 and TRBJ2-1, with D possibly being TRBD2 (5 bases). CDR1 is MDHEN and CDR2 is SYDVKM in the germline V gene. V shed 10 bases and J shed 3 bases, with 16 bases lying between them. There are 14 residues in the CDR3.